The rows below give T cell receptor beta chains drawn from one sample of a study of T-cell reconstitution after alpha-beta-depleted transplantation in children. One entry per CDR3 protein results from TCRdb running MiXCR on the PCR reads. The data hold about 980,000 distinct CDR3 sequences, with around 30% observed a single time. The source was PBMCs, mostly from graft donor cells, collected 360 days after TCRalphabeta/CD19-depleted stem cell transplant. These receptors came from a boy under two years old who had a stem cell transplant for SCID, so the T cells may come from the graft donor. Both conserved end residues are part of each CDR3. D genes are given only for firm matches. Some rows have no size entry. The others give once, few or many, or a class for an expanded clone.

NA	NA	TRBV28	TRBJ2-7	TGTGCCAGCAACTCACGGACGGAATTCACCTACGAGCAGTACTTC	CASNSRTEFTYEQYF
NA	NA	TRBV4-1	TRBJ2-3	TGCGCCAGCAGCGCACAGGGAGCCACAGATACGCAGTATTTT	CASSAQGATDTQYF
NA	TRBD2	TRBV12-3/TRBV12-4	TRBJ2-7	TGTGCCAGCAGCCGGGGGGGCCCTCCCTACGAGCAGTACTTC	CASSRGGPPYEQYF
few	NA	TRBV7-2	TRBJ2-3	TGTGCCAGCAGCTTCTTGGTCACAGATACGCAGTATTTT	CASSFLVTDTQYF
many	NA	TRBV7-9	TRBJ1-4	TGTGCCAGCAGCCCCCTGGGGAGCCTTAATGAAAAACTGTTTTTT	CASSPLGSLNEKLFF
NA	TRBD1	TRBV11-2	TRBJ2-3	TGTGCCAGCAGCCTCGACAGGGTGCGGCCACGGGACACAGATACGCAGTATTTT	CASSLDRVRPRDTDTQYF
few	NA	TRBV4-2	TRBJ2-7	TGTGCCAGCAGCCAAGATGAGGGGGGGGCCCAAAAGAAGCAGTACTTC	CASSQDEGGAQKKQYF
few	NA	TRBV27	TRBJ2-7	TGTGCCAGCAGTTCAACAGCTTTCGGCGAGCAGTACTTC	CASSSTAFGEQYF
many	TRBD2	TRBV4-1	TRBJ2-1	TGCGCCAGCAGCCAAGATCAGGGACTACCCCTTCTTGGGCAGTTCTTC	CASSQDQGLPLLGQFF
NA	NA	TRBV5-1	TRBJ1-1	TGCGCCAGCAGCTCGTTACTAGGCTTCACTGAAGCTTTCTTT	CASSSLLGFTEAFF
few	NA	TRBV20-1	TRBJ1-2	TGCAGTGCTACGATGCGCAGGGAGGGCTACACCTTC	CSATMRREGYTF
NA	TRBD2	TRBV28	TRBJ2-3	TGTGCCAGCAGTCCGAGCGGGGGGCGCCGCGCAGATACGCAGTATTTT	CASSPSGGRRADTQYF
few	NA	TRBV4-2	TRBJ2-6	TGTGCCAGCAGCACACCCGGACAGGGGGCCAACGTCCTGACTTTC	CASSTPGQGANVLTF
NA	NA	TRBV20-1	TRBJ1-1	TGCAGTGCTTTAGCGTCTCTGGATACTGAAGCTTTCTTT	CSALASLDTEAFF
many	NA	TRBV4-1	TRBJ2-7	TGTGCCAGCAGCCAAGGAGACAGCTCCTACGAGCAGTACTTC	CASSQGDSSYEQYF
NA	NA	TRBV12-3/TRBV12-4	TRBJ2-7	TGTGCCAGCAGTCCACGACGAGAGCGGGTCTCCTACGAGCAGTACTTC	CASSPRRERVSYEQYF
NA	TRBD1	TRBV20-1	TRBJ2-3	TGCAGTGCTAGTGGACAGGGGACAGATACGCAGTATTTT	CSASGQGTDTQYF
few	TRBD1	TRBV7-2	TRBJ2-4	TGTGCCAGCAGCTCAGGACAGGGATTAGCCAAAAACATTCAGTACTTC	CASSSGQGLAKNIQYF
many	NA	TRBV2	TRBJ2-1	TGTGCCAGCAGTGCTGGGGACCCTAGCGCCTACAATGAGCAGTTCTTC	CASSAGDPSAYNEQFF
once	TRBD2	TRBV12-3/TRBV12-4	TRBJ2-7	TGTGCCAGCAGTTTTGGCGGGGGGGCGAGGGAGCAGTACTTC	CASSFGGGAREQYF
NA	NA	TRBV20-1	TRBJ2-7	TGCAGTGCTAGCCCACAGCTTTCTGCCTACGAGCAGTACTTC	CSASPQLSAYEQYF
NA	NA	TRBV7-9	TRBJ1-2	TGTGCCAGCAGCGTATCAGGGGTTCGGGGTGGCTACACCTTC	CASSVSGVRGGYTF
few	TRBD2	TRBV5-1	TRBJ2-7	TGCGCCAGCAGCTTGGATTTAGCGGGGGGTTACGAGCAGTACTTC	CASSLDLAGGYEQYF
few	TRBD1	TRBV5-1	TRBJ1-5	TGCGCCAGCAGACCGGACGGCGCAGGGGGGCCCCAGCATTTT	CASRPDGAGGPQHF
NA	TRBD1	TRBV12-3/TRBV12-4	TRBJ1-2	TGTGCCAGCAGTCCGACCCGGGACAGGGTAGCCTTCAACTATGGCTACACCTTC	CASSPTRDRVAFNYGYTF
NA	TRBD2	TRBV6-5	TRBJ2-2	TGTGCCAGCAGGGGGACTAGCAAGAACACCGGGGAGCTGTTTTTT	CASRGTSKNTGELFF